Listed here are 20 T cell receptor beta chains from one sample, sequenced in a study of blood T cell repertoires in COVID-19. The assay was immunoSEQ multiplex PCR, and TCRdb's table has in-frame clones only and misses some. The data show tens of thousands of clones, 78% seen once. Material for sequencing was peripheral blood. The receptors derive from a man older than 75 with acute or convalescent COVID-19.

This rearrangement joins TRBV3-1 (or the pseudogene TRBV3-2) to TRBJ2-3, with TRBD2 identical over 9 bases. The CDR3 has 14 amino acids. Germline CDR1 is LGHDT and CDR2 is YNNKEL (reference sequence). Germline trimming cut 4 bases from V and 3 bases from J; bases unmatched to any gene: 2. This chain's CDR3 is CASSRLAGTDTQYF. The CDR3 coding sequence is TGTGCCAGCAGCCGGCTAGCGGGGACAGATACGCAGTATTTT.

The chain recombines TRBV11-2 with TRBJ2-5; D might be TRBD1 (6 bases). The germline gives CDR1 SGHAT, CDR2 FQNNGV. Trimming shortened V by 3 bases and J by 2 bases, and 13 bases separated the two germline ends. The CDR3 totals 15 residues. CDR3 sequence reads: CASSFSGRGQETQYF. CDR3 in DNA: TGTGCCAGCAGCTTTTCCGGCAGGGGTCAAGAGACCCAGTACTTC.

The chain joins TRBV3-1 (or the pseudogene TRBV3-2) to TRBJ2-7, with 7 bases matching TRBD1. CDR3 length equals 14 residues. The V gene end was trimmed by 4 bases and the J gene end by 7 bases; junction bases not matched to a gene: 10. Germline loops: CDR1 LGHDT, CDR2 YNNKEL (reference sequence). CDR3 in DNA: TGTGCCAGCAGCCCTCGGACAGGCCTTGAAGAGCAGTACTTC. This sequence encodes CASSPRTGLEEQYF.

This chain links TRBV6-1 with TRBJ1-1; TRBD1 agrees at 8 bases. V shed 1 base, J shed 4 bases, and the junction held 5 bases outside the gene matches. Germline lookup yields CDR1 MNHNS and CDR2 SASEGT. CDR3 length: 15 residues. The CDR3 loop reads CASSEVPTGGTEAFF. CDR3 in DNA: TGTGCCAGCAGTGAAGTCCCCACAGGGGGCACTGAAGCTTTCTTT.

The chain couples TRBV29-1 to TRBJ2-5, with TRBD2 as a possible D gene (6 bases). V lost 5 bases and J lost 5, with 9 bases in between. Germline V lookup: CDR1 SQVTM, CDR2 ANQGSEA. CDR3 length equals 11 residues. CDR3 sequence reads: CSVRTTETQYF. CDR3 in DNA: TGCAGCGTTAGGACTACGGAGACCCAGTACTTC.

The DNA of the CDR3 is TGTGCCAGCAGCCCGGCAGGGCGGAACACTGAAGCTTTCTTT. This sequence encodes CASSPAGRNTEAFF. The chain recombines TRBV4-2 with TRBJ1-1; tentatively, D is TRBD1 (5 bases). The germline CDR1 and CDR2 sequences are LGHNA and YNFKEQ. This CDR3 is 14 amino acids long. Trimming cost V 4 bases and J 1 base, with 10 bases left between them.

The V gene is TRBV11-3, the J gene TRBJ2-5; the match to TRBD1 covers 9 bases. The germline CDR1 and CDR2 sequences are SGHNT and YENEEA. This CDR3 contains 15 residues. Germline trimming cut 5 bases from V and 5 bases from J; bases unmatched to any gene: 9. The CDR3 is CASSVGTGPGETQYF. In DNA form, the CDR3 reads TGTGCCAGCAGCGTAGGGACAGGGCCGGGGGAGACCCAGTACTTC.

V usage is TRBV6-5 and J usage is TRBJ2-1; D possibly corresponds to TRBD1 (6 bases). V was cut by 7 bases and J by 0 bases, with 13 bases left in between. This CDR3 contains 15 residues. Per the germline V gene, CDR1 is MNHEY and CDR2 is SVGAGI. The CDR3 DNA reads as TGTGCCAGCAAACGGACAGCGCTCTCCTACAATGAGCAGTTCTTC. It specifies CASKRTALSYNEQFF.

This clone has only a few counts. This sequence joins TRBV18 and TRBJ2-1; no clear D. The ends were cut back, 6 bases at V and 12 bases at J, with 15 bases in the middle. Germline lookup yields CDR1 KGHSH and CDR2 LQKENI. CDR3 size: 12 residues. The DNA for the CDR3 is TGTGCCAGCTCCACGACTGCGCGAGGGCAGTTCTTC. Translation gives CASSTTARGQFF.

V usage is TRBV4-1 and J usage is TRBJ1-2; a weak D match, TRBD1 (5 bases). Trimming stripped 0 bases from V and 1 base from J, with 21 bases between. The germline gives CDR1 MGHRA, CDR2 YSYEKL. The CDR3 consists of 19 residues. This chain's CDR3 is CASSQEVFSYRNYNYGYTF. CDR3 DNA: TGCGCCAGCAGCCAAGAGGTATTCAGTTACAGGAACTATAACTATGGCTACACCTTC.

The chain combines TRBV7-7 with TRBJ2-6; unclear D gene. The CDR3 length is 18 residues. Germline V CDR1 and CDR2: SSHAT, FNYEAQ (reference sequence). V lost 8 bases, J lost 1 base, and 21 bases lay in between. CDR3 sequence: CASSLEGEAASGANVLTF. Written as DNA, the CDR3 is TGTGCCAGCTCCCTTGAAGGAGAGGCGGCGTCTGGGGCCAACGTCCTGACTTTC.

This chain links TRBV27 with TRBJ2-7; D may be TRBD1 (6 bases). V gave up 6 bases and J gave up 2 bases, with 14 bases separating them. The CDR3 extends over 14 amino acids. Germline V gene lookup returns CDR1 MNHEY and CDR2 SMNVEV (reference sequence). The CDR3 nucleotides are TGTGCCAGCAGCCCAAACAGGGCCACCTACGAGCAGTACTTC. Its translation is CASSPNRATYEQYF.

This clone was recorded a few times. The chain couples TRBV7-3 to TRBJ1-6; TRBD1 is a possible D gene (6 bases). Germline values: CDR1 SGHTA, CDR2 FQGTGA. V lost 9 bases, J lost 9 bases, and 36 bases lay in between. The CDR3 spans 20 residues. The CDR3 reads CARDCSWLSGTPNRGSPLHF. CDR3 coding DNA: TGTGCCAGGGACTGCTCTTGGTTATCCGGGACACCGAACCGGGGTTCACCCCTCCACTTT. The full variable domain, in which reference TRBV7-3 and TRBJ1-6 provide the parts outside the CDR3, is GAGVSQTPSNKVTEKGKYVELRCDPISGHTALYWYRQSLGQGPEFLIYFQGTGAADDSGLPNDRFFAVRPEGSVSTLKIQRTERGDSAVYLCARDCSWLSGTPNRGSPLHFGNGTRLTVT.

The chain links TRBV29-1 to TRBJ2-2; no definite D call. The ends were cut back, 3 bases at V and 6 bases at J, with 11 bases in the middle. The CDR3 runs to 13 residues. CDR1 is SQVTM, CDR2 ANQGSEA, per germline. The CDR3 protein is CSVDSSTSGELFF. The CDR3 DNA sequence: TGCAGCGTTGACTCCAGTACCTCCGGGGAGCTGTTTTTT.

CDR3 amino acids: CASSVLRNTEAFF. The CDR3 nucleotides read TGTGCCAGCAGTGTTCTCCGGAACACTGAAGCTTTCTTT. This sequence joins TRBV2 and TRBJ1-1; no clear D. V was pared by 4 bases and J by 1 base, with 7 bases between. The CDR3 consists of 13 residues. Germline V lookup: CDR1 SNHLY, CDR2 FYNNEI. The full variable domain, its missing parts supplied by reference TRBV2 and TRBJ1-1, is EPEVTQTPSHQVTQMGQEVILRCVPISNHLYFYWYRQILGQKVEFLVSFYNNEISEKSEIFDDQFSVERPDGSNFTLKIRSTKLEDSAMYFCASSVLRNTEAFFGQGTRLTVV.

This clone was detected only a few times. The chain uses TRBV15 and TRBJ2-7; 9 nucleotides align to TRBD2. The CDR3 is 14 residues long. V was pared by 2 bases and J by 5 bases, with 4 bases of the junction left unmatched. Germline-derived CDR1 and CDR2 are LNHNV and YYDKDF (reference sequence). CDR3 coding DNA: TGTGCCACCAGCAGACGGCGGGGGGGCGACGAGCAGTACTTC. As protein: CATSRRRGGDEQYF.

The chain couples TRBV6-2 or TRBV6-3 to TRBJ1-1; 10 bases match TRBD1. The CDR3 length is 16 residues. Looked up from germline, CDR1 is MNHEY and CDR2 is SVGEGT. The V and J ends lost 6 bases and 0 bases, in that order; junction bases with no gene match: 7. The CDR3 sequence is CASSPDRGPLNTEAFF. Here the CDR3 DNA reads TGTGCCAGCAGCCCCGACAGGGGGCCCCTGAACACTGAAGCTTTCTTT.

The CDR3, as DNA: TGCAGTGCTAGTCCCCCTAGGGGTCAGGGCACTGAAGCTTTCTTT. This encodes CSASPPRGQGTEAFF. V usage is TRBV20-1 and J usage is TRBJ1-1; D may be TRBD1 (5 bases). The CDR3 has 15 amino acids. The V end lost 3 bases, the J end lost 4 bases, and 18 bases lay between the germline ends. CDR1 and CDR2 (germline): DFQATT, SNEGSKA (reference sequence).

The chain uses TRBV3-1 (or the pseudogene TRBV3-2) and TRBJ1-6, with D possibly matching TRBD1 (6 bases). The CDR3 runs to 18 residues. V dropped 4 bases and J dropped 9 bases, with 25 bases sitting between them. Looked up from germline, CDR1 is LGHDT and CDR2 is YNNKEL (reference sequence). The CDR3 bases are TGTGCCAGCAGCCGGCCCCTGGCGGGGGGCGTTCGGAGTTCACCCCTCCACTTT. Translated: CASSRPLAGGVRSSPLHF.

The rearrangement links TRBV11-2 to TRBJ2-1; 10 bases map to TRBD1. Per the germline V gene, CDR1 is SGHAT and CDR2 is FQNNGV. CDR3 length: 14 residues. The J segment lost 7 bases and the V segment lost 7 bases, leaving 7 bases of the junction unmatched. CDR3 residues: CASNPDRGSNEQFF. CDR3 DNA sequence: TGTGCCAGCAACCCGGACAGGGGGTCGAATGAGCAGTTCTTC.